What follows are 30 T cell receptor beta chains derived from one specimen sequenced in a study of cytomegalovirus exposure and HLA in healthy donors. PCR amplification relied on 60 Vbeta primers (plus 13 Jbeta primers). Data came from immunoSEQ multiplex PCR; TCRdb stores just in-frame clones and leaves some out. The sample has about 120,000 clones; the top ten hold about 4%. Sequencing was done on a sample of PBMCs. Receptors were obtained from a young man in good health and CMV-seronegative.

The CDR3 is CASSSSSGDRNEQYF. DNA of the CDR3: TGTGCCAGTAGTAGTTCGTCAGGGGATCGTAACGAGCAGTACTTC. The V gene is TRBV19, the J gene TRBJ2-7; possibly TRBD1 for D (6 bases). Trimming pared 4 bases from V and 5 bases from J, leaving 18 bases between. This CDR3 contains 15 residues. Germline CDR1 is LNHDA and CDR2 is SQIVND (reference sequence).

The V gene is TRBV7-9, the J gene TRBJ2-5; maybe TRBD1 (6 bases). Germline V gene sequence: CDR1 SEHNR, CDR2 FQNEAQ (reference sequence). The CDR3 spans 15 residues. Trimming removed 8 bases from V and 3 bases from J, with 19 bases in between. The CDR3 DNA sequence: TGTGCCAGCGGAATTAGGGGTGCAGGGGAAGAGACCCAGTACTTC. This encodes CASGIRGAGEETQYF.

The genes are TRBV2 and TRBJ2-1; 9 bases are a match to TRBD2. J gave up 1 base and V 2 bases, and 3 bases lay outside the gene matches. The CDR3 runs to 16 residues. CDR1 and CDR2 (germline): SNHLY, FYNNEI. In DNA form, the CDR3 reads TGTGCCAGCAGTGAAAGAGCGGGGGGATCCTACAATGAGCAGTTCTTC. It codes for CASSERAGGSYNEQFF. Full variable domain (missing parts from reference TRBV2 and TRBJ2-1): EPEVTQTPSHQVTQMGQEVILRCVPISNHLYFYWYRQILGQKVEFLVSFYNNEISEKSEIFDDQFSVERPDGSNFTLKIRSTKLEDSAMYFCASSERAGGSYNEQFFGPGTRLTVL.

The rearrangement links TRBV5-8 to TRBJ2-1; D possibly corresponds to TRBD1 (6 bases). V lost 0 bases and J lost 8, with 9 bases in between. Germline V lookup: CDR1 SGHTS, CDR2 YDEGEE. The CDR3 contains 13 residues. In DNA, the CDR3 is TGTGCCAGCAGCTTGGTCAGGGGCCATGAGCAGTTCTTC. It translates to CASSLVRGHEQFF. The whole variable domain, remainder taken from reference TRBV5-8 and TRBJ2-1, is EAGVTQSPTHLIKTRGQQATLRCSPISGHTSVYWYQQALGLGLQFLLWYDEGEERNRGNFPPRFSGRQFPNYSSELNVNALELEDSALYLCASSLVRGHEQFFGPGTRLTVL.

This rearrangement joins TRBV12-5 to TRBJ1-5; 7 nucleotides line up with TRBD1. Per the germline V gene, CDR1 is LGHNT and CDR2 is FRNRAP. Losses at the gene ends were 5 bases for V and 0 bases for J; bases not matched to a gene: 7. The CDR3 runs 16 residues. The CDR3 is CASGLRGSLSNQPQHF. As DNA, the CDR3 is TGTGCTAGTGGTCTCAGGGGGTCCCTTAGCAATCAGCCCCAGCATTTT.

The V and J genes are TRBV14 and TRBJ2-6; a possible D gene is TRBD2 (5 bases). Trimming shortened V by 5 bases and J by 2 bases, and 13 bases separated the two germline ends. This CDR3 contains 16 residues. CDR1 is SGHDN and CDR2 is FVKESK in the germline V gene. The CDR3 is CASSSDEEAGANVLTF. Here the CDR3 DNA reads TGTGCCAGCAGCTCCGACGAGGAGGCTGGGGCCAACGTCCTGACTTTC.

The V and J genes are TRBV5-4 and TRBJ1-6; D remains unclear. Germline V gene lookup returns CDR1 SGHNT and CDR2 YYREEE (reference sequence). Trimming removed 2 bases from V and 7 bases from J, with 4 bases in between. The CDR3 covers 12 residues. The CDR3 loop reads CASSFQNSPLHF. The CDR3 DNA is TGTGCCAGCAGCTTTCAAAATTCACCCCTCCACTTT.

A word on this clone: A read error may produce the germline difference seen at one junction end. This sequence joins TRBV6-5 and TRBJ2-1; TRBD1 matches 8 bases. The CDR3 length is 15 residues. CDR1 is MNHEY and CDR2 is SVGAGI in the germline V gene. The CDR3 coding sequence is TGTGCCAGCACCAACCCGGGACAGGCCTACAATGAGCAGCTCTTC. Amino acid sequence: CASTNPGQAYNEQLF.

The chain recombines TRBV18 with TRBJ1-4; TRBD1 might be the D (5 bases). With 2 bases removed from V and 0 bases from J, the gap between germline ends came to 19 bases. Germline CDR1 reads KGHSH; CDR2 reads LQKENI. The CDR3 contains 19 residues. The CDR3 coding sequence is TGTGCCAGCTCACCAACACCTGGCCACTTGACAGCAACTAATGAAAAACTGTTTTTT. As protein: CASSPTPGHLTATNEKLFF.

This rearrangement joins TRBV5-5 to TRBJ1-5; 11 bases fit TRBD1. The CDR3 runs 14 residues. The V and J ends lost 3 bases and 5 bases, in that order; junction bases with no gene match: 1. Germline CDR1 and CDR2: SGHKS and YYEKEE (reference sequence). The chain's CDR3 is CASSWGQGDQPQHF. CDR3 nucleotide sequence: TGTGCCAGCAGCTGGGGACAGGGGGATCAGCCCCAGCATTTT.

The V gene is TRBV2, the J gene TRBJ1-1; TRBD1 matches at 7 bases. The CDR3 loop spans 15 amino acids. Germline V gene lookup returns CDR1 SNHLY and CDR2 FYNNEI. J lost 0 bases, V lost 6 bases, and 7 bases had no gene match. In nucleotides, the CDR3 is TGTGCCAGCAGATACAGGGGAGTCATGAACACTGAAGCTTTCTTT. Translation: CASRYRGVMNTEAFF.

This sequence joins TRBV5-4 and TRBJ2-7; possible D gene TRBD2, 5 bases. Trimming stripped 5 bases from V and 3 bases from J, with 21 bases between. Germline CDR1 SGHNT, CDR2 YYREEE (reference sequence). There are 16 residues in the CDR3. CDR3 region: CASRENPGVSGYEQYF. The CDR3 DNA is TGTGCCAGCAGGGAAAATCCTGGGGTAAGCGGCTACGAGCAGTACTTC.

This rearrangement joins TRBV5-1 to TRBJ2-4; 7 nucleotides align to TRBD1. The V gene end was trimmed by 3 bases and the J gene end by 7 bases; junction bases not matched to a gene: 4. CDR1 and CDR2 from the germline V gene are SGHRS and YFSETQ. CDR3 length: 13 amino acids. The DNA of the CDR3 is TGCGCCAGCAGCTCCGGGACAGCGAACATTCAGTACTTC. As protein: CASSSGTANIQYF.

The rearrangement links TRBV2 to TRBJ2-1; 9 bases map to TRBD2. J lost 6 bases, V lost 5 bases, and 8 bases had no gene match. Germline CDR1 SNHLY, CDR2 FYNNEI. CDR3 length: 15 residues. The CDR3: CASSPAGLASNEQFF. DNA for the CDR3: TGTGCCAGCAGTCCGGCGGGACTAGCCTCCAATGAGCAGTTCTTC.

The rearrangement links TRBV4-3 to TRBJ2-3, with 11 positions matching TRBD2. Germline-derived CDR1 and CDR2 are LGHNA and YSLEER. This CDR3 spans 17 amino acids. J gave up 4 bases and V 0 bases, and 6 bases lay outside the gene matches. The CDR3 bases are TGCGCCAGCAGCCAAGATTGGGGTAGCGGGGGGGCAGATACGCAGTATTTT. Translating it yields CASSQDWGSGGADTQYF.

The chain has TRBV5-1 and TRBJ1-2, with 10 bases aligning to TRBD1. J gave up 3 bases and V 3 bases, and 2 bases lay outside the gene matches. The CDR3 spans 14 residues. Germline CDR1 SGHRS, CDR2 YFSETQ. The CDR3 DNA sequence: TGCGCCAGCAGCTCGGACAGGGGGGACTATGGCTACACCTTC. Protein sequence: CASSSDRGDYGYTF.

The CDR3 protein is CASSVRPPGFYTDTQYF. The CDR3 region has the DNA TGTGCCAGCAGTGTTCGCCCTCCAGGATTCTACACAGATACGCAGTATTTT. The genes are TRBV6-1 and TRBJ2-3, with D uncertain. This CDR3 region has 17 residues. Germline V gene lookup returns CDR1 MNHNS and CDR2 SASEGT. Trimming removed 4 bases at V and 2 bases at J, with 19 bases between.

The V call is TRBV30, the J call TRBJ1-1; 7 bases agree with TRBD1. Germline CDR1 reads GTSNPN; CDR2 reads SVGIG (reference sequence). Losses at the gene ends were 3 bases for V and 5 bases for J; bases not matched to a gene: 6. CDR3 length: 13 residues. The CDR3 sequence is CAWRGTGETEAFF. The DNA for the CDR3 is TGTGCCTGGAGAGGAACAGGGGAGACTGAAGCTTTCTTT.

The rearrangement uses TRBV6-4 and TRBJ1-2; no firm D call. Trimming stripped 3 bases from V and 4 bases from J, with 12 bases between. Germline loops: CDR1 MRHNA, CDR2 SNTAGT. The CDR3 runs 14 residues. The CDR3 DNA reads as TGTGCCAGCAGTGAGTTCGGGGAGACCTATGGCTACACCTTC. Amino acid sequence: CASSEFGETYGYTF.

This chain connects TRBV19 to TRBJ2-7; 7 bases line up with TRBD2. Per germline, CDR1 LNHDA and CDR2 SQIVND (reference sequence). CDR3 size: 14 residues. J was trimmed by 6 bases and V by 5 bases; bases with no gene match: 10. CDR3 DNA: TGTGCCAGTAGTTCCCCGGGGAGGGCGGCCGAGCAGTACTTC. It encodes CASSSPGRAAEQYF.

Here the CDR3 reads CASSYSHSSYEQYF. The CDR3 nucleotides are TGTGCCAGCAGTTACTCGCACAGCTCCTACGAGCAGTACTTC. The chain has TRBV6-5 and TRBJ2-7; D unresolved. This CDR3 is built from 14 residues. The V gene lost 0 bases and the J gene lost 0 bases, with 6 bases spanning the gap. The V gene's germline CDR1 is MNHEY and CDR2 SVGAGI.

For the CDR3, the DNA is TGTGCCAGCACCAAAATAGGGGTGGTGGGCCTCCAAGAGACCCAGTACTTC. It yields the protein CASTKIGVVGLQETQYF. The chain carries TRBV7-9 and TRBJ2-5; weak D call: TRBD1 (5 bases). The CDR3 sequence is 17 residues long. Trimming took off 7 bases at V and 1 base at J, with 22 bases between the two ends. CDR1 and CDR2 (germline): SEHNR, FQNEAQ (reference sequence).

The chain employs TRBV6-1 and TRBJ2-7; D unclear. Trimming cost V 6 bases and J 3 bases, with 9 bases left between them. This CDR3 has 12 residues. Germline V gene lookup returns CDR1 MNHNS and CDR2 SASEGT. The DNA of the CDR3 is TGTGCCAGCAGGGTTTGGAGCTACGAGCAGTACTTC. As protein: CASRVWSYEQYF.

CDR3 region: CASSYSFPGHFYEQYF. CDR3 coding DNA: TGTGCCAGCAGTTACTCTTTTCCGGGACACTTCTACGAGCAGTACTTC. The genes are TRBV6-5 and TRBJ2-7, with D possibly matching TRBD1 (6 bases). Trimming took off 0 bases at V and 3 bases at J, with 15 bases between the two ends. CDR3 length: 16 amino acids. Germline-derived CDR1 and CDR2 are MNHEY and SVGAGI.

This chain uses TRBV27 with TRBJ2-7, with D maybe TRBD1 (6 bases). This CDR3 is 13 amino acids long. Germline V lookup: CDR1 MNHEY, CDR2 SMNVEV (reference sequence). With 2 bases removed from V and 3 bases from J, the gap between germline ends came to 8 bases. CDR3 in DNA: TGTGCCAGCAGTTTACAGGACAGCTACGAGCAGTACTTC. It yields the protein CASSLQDSYEQYF.

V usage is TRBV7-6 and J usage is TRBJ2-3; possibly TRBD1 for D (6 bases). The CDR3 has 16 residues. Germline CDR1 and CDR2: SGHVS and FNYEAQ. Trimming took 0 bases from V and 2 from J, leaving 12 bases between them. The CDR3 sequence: CASSLARGQNTDTQYF. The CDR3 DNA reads TGTGCCAGCAGCTTAGCGCGAGGACAGAACACAGATACGCAGTATTTT. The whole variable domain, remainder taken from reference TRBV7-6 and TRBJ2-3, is GAGVSQSPRYKVTKRGQDVALRCDPISGHVSLYWYRQALGQGPEFLTYFNYEAQQDKSGLPNDRFSAERPEGSISTLTIQRTEQRDSAMYRCASSLARGQNTDTQYFGPGTRLTVL.

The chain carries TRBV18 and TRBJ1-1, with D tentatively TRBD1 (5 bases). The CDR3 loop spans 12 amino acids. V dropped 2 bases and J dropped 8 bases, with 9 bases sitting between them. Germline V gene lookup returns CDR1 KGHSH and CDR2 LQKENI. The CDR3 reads CASSPSGAEAFF. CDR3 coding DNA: TGTGCCAGCTCACCAAGTGGGGCCGAAGCTTTCTTT.

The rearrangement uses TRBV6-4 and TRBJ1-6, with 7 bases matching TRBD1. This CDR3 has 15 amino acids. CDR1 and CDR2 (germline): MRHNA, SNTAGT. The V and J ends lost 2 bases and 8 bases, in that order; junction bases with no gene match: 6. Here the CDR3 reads CASSDGQGGDSPLHF. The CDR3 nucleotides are TGTGCCAGCAGTGACGGTCAGGGGGGCGATTCACCCCTCCACTTT.

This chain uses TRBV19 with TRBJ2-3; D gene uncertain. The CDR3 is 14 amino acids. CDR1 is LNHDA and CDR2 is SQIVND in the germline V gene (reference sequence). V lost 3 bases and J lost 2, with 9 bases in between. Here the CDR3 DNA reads TGTGCCAGTAGTATCAACACGTACACAGATACGCAGTATTTT. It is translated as CASSINTYTDTQYF. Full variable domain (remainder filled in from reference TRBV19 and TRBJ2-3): DGGITQSPKYLFRKEGQNVTLSCEQNLNHDAMYWYRQDPGQGLRLIYYSQIVNDFQKGDIAEGYSVSREKKESFPLTVTSAQKNPTAFYLCASSINTYTDTQYFGPGTRLTVL.

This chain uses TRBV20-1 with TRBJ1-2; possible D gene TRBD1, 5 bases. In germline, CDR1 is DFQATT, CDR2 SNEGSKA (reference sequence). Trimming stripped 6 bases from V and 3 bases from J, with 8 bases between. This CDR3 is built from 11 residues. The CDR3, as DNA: TGCAGTGCCCAGGGTCACTATGGCTACACCTTC. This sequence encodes CSAQGHYGYTF.